The rows below give T cell receptor beta chains drawn from one sample of a study of Ad26.COV2.S vaccination and SARS-CoV-2 variants. Assay: immunoSEQ multiplex PCR; the TCRdb copy retains only in-frame clones and omits some. The table shows about 380,000 clones, with 83% occurring only once. The sample was peripheral blood, taken in a trial of Ad26.COV2.S vaccine versus placebo. All receptors come from a person between 18 and 59 years old who received the Ad26.COV2.S COVID-19 vaccine or a placebo. The CDR3 runs from the conserved cysteine through the conserved F or W. The order of the fields is clone size, CDR3 length, V gene, J gene, D gene, CDR3 protein, CDR3 DNA. The D gene is left open where the match is weak. Where a row states a size, it is once, few, many or the class of an expanded clone; other rows omit it.

>once|13|TRBV11-2|TRBJ1-5|-
CASSPNLNQPQHF
TGTGCCAGCAGCCCGAATTTGAATCAGCCCCAGCATTTT
>-|15|TRBV5-1|TRBJ1-1|-
CASSRLGSGDTEAFF
TGCGCCAGCAGCCGGTTGGGGTCTGGGGACACTGAAGCTTTCTTT
>-|11|TRBV12-3/TRBV12-4|TRBJ2-7|-
CASSLTGEQYF
TGTGCCAGCAGTTTGACGGGCGAGCAGTACTTC
>-|14|TRBV7-3|TRBJ2-1|TRBD2
CASSLAGGNGEQFF
TGTGCCAGCAGCTTAGCGGGGGGGAACGGTGAGCAGTTCTTC
>-|16|TRBV3-1/TRBV3-2|TRBJ1-6|TRBD1
CASSHFGTGGNSPLHF
TGTGCCAGCAGCCACTTCGGGACAGGGGGTAATTCACCCCTCCACTTT
>-|16|TRBV15|TRBJ1-2|-
CATSRSIQGSNYGYTF
TGTGCCACCAGCCGGTCGATACAGGGCTCCAACTATGGCTACACCTTC
>-|17|TRBV4-1|TRBJ2-7|TRBD1
CASSQDSIRGNDYEQYF
TGCGCCAGCAGCCAAGATTCGATCAGGGGGAACGACTACGAGCAGTACTTC
>-|17|TRBV12-5|TRBJ2-1|TRBD2
CASAASLRGETYNEQFF
TGTGCTAGTGCCGCGTCCCTCCGGGGGGAGACGTACAATGAGCAGTTCTTC
>-|15|TRBV24-1|TRBJ2-3|TRBD2
CATSDPSGTTDTQYF
TGTGCCACCAGTGATCCTAGCGGGACTACAGATACGCAGTATTTT
>-|15|TRBV7-9|TRBJ1-2|-
CASSPAGTENTGYTF
TGTGCCAGCAGCCCCGCCGGGACGGAGAATACTGGCTACACCTTC
>-|15|TRBV7-2|TRBJ1-2|-
CASSLPSTGAYGYTF
TGTGCCAGCAGCCTCCCTTCCACTGGGGCTTATGGCTACACCTTC
>-|15|TRBV5-5|TRBJ2-7|TRBD1
CASSLRDRAGYEQYF
TGTGCCAGCAGCCTCCGGGACAGGGCTGGCTACGAGCAGTACTTC
>-|15|TRBV19|TRBJ1-5|TRBD1
CASRQLQGGNQPQHF
TGTGCCAGTAGGCAACTACAGGGGGGCAATCAGCCCCAGCATTTT
>few|13|TRBV7-2|TRBJ1-1|-
CASSLALNTEAFF
TGTGCCAGCAGCTTAGCGTTGAACACTGAAGCTTTCTTT
>-|13|TRBV6-5|TRBJ2-3|-
CASSRSSPDTQYF
TGTGCCAGCAGTAGATCGTCCCCAGATACGCAGTATTTT
>-|15|TRBV7-2|TRBJ2-1|-
CASSFVGTNYNEQFF
TGTGCCAGCAGCTTCGTGGGAACGAACTACAATGAGCAGTTCTTC
>-|15|TRBV12-5|TRBJ1-3|-
CASGHAGILRNTIYF
TGTGCTAGTGGTCACGCAGGGATCTTGAGGAACACCATATATTTT
>-|18|TRBV7-2|TRBJ1-6|-
CASSPRRAQGSYNSPLHF
TGTGCCAGCAGCCCCCGGCGGGCGCAGGGTTCCTATAATTCACCCCTCCACTTT
>-|15|TRBV6-5|TRBJ2-1|-
CASSYQGSGVNEQFF
TGTGCCAGCAGTTACCAAGGTTCGGGGGTAAATGAGCAGTTCTTC
>few|12|TRBV25-1|TRBJ2-1|-
CASSDGPRGQFF
TGTGCCAGCAGTGACGGGCCCCGGGGGCAGTTCTTC
>-|17|TRBV15|TRBJ2-4|-
CATSRDREGNLKNIQYF
TGTGCCACCAGCAGAGATCGAGAGGGAAATCTCAAAAACATTCAGTACTTC
>-|13|TRBV5-1|TRBJ1-6|-
CASSRDSNSPLHF
TGCGCCAGCAGCAGGGACTCTAATTCACCCCTCCACTTT
>few|15|TRBV15|TRBJ2-1|-
CATSRDGREFNEQFF
TGTGCCACCAGCAGAGATGGGCGCGAGTTCAATGAGCAGTTCTTC
>once|17|TRBV3-1/TRBV3-2|TRBJ2-1|TRBD2
CASSQVRWEGPYNEQFF
TGTGCCAGCAGCCAAGTAAGGTGGGAGGGCCCCTACAATGAGCAGTTCTTC
>-|16|TRBV18|TRBJ1-3|-
CASSPTGKPEGNTIYF
TGTGCCAGCTCACCAACCGGCAAGCCTGAGGGAAACACCATATATTTT
>-|17|TRBV27|TRBJ2-3|TRBD2
CASSLRGSGGFTDTQYF
TGTGCCAGCAGTCTCCGGGGTAGCGGGGGATTCACAGATACGCAGTATTTT
>once|14|TRBV24-1|TRBJ2-3|-
CATSDPRGEDTQYF
TGTGCCACCAGTGATCCCCGGGGTGAGGATACGCAGTATTTT
>-|12|TRBV9|TRBJ2-7|-
CASSQTRYEQYF
TGTGCCAGCAGCCAGACCCGGTACGAGCAGTACTTC
>-|14|TRBV9|TRBJ1-1|-
CASSDPQAPGGMFF
TGTGCCAGCAGCGATCCACAGGCCCCGGGGGGAATGTTCTTT
>-|12|TRBV7-3|TRBJ1-1|TRBD1
CASSGTGAEAFF
TGTGCCAGCAGCGGGACAGGGGCTGAAGCTTTCTTT
>-|19|TRBV19|TRBJ2-7|-
CASSIEGSGTVIGSYEQYF
TGTGCCAGTAGTATAGAAGGCAGCGGGACAGTAATCGGCTCCTACGAGCAGTACTTC
>few|15|TRBV10-3|TRBJ1-5|TRBD1
CAISEGTGNSQPQHF
TGTGCCATCAGTGAAGGGACAGGAAATAGTCAGCCCCAGCATTTT
>-|15|TRBV24-1|TRBJ2-3|TRBD2
CATSDVGTSPDTQYF
TGTGCCACCAGTGATGTGGGGACTAGCCCAGATACGCAGTATTTT
>many|16|TRBV6-1|TRBJ1-1|-
CASSEVIGQGGTEAFF
TGTGCCAGCAGTGAAGTTATTGGGCAGGGAGGGACTGAAGCTTTCTTT
>-|14|TRBV6-2/TRBV6-3|TRBJ2-1|-
CASSYLSSVDEQFF
TGTGCCAGCAGTTACCTCTCGTCGGTAGATGAGCAGTTCTTC
>many|14|TRBV6-6|TRBJ1-2|TRBD1
CASSSDRASYGYTF
TGTGCCAGCAGTTCGGACAGGGCTAGCTATGGCTACACCTTC
>-|15|TRBV6-1|TRBJ2-7|-
CASSEGFRSSYEQYF
TGTGCCAGCAGTGAAGGGTTCCGATCCTCCTACGAGCAGTACTTC
>-|13|TRBV11-3|TRBJ2-2|-
CASSLDWTGELFF
TGTGCCAGCAGCTTAGATTGGACCGGGGAGCTGTTTTTT
>few|14|TRBV6-5|TRBJ1-6|-
CASRERLGNSPLHF
TGTGCCAGCAGGGAGAGGTTGGGGAATTCACCCCTCCACTTT
>few|14|TRBV3-1/TRBV3-2|TRBJ2-1|TRBD1
CASSNPGQRNEQFF
TGTGCCAGCAGCAATCCGGGACAGAGGAATGAGCAGTTCTTC
>-|13|TRBV29-1|TRBJ2-5|TRBD2
CTQGSGRDETQYF
TGCACCCAGGGGAGCGGGAGGGATGAGACCCAGTACTTC
>-|16|TRBV28|TRBJ2-4|TRBD2
CASSLGGERAKNIQYF
TGTGCCAGCAGTTTAGGGGGGGAACGGGCCAAAAACATTCAGTACTTC
>-|14|TRBV19|TRBJ2-3|-
CASSNGPPADTQYF
TGTGCCAGTAGTAACGGACCACCAGCCGATACGCAGTATTTT
>-|14|TRBV11-3|TRBJ1-6|TRBD1
CASNPDRGISPLHF
TGTGCCAGCAACCCGGACAGGGGGATTTCACCCCTCCACTTT
>-|13|TRBV10-1|TRBJ2-2|TRBD2
CATLLAGTGELFF
TGCGCCACCTTACTAGCGGGGACCGGGGAGCTGTTTTTT
>-|13|TRBV30|TRBJ2-7|TRBD1
CAWAGTGPHEQYF
TGTGCCTGGGCCGGGACAGGGCCCCACGAGCAGTACTTC
>-|17|TRBV19|TRBJ1-2|-
CASSIDSGSAPWGGYTF
TGTGCCAGTAGTATAGATTCCGGTTCGGCCCCCTGGGGTGGCTACACCTTC
>-|13|TRBV4-3|TRBJ2-4|-
CASSQDRSGKSYF
TGCGCCAGCAGCCAAGATCGTTCTGGAAAGTCGTACTTC
>-|14|TRBV5-1|TRBJ1-2|-
CASSPRGDNYGYTF
TGCGCCAGCAGCCCCCGGGGAGACAACTATGGCTACACCTTC
>-|14|TRBV30|TRBJ1-5|-
CAWSVRQGNQPQHF
TGTGCCTGGAGTGTACGACAGGGCAATCAGCCCCAGCATTTT
>-|14|TRBV6-5|TRBJ2-2|-
CASTAGVGAGELFF
TGTGCCAGCACGGCTGGGGTAGGGGCCGGGGAGCTGTTTTTT